What follows are 19 T cell receptor beta chains derived from one specimen sequenced in a study of response to subunit inactivated influenza vaccine. TCRdb itself ran the RT-PCR reads through MiXCR, one entry per CDR3 protein. The sample includes 500,000 or so distinct CDR3 sequences, 16% seen only once; the top ten take approximately 3%. The input for sequencing was CD4+ T cells sorted from PBMCs, taken less than 30 months after vaccination. The receptors shown here come from a man between 50 and 69 years old who received an inactivated influenza vaccine.

The chain links TRBV7-6 to TRBJ2-5; the match to TRBD1 covers 7 bases. The CDR3 has 15 amino acids. With V trimmed by 2 bases and J by 3 bases, 6 bases remained unmatched. Germline CDR1 is SGHVS and CDR2 is FNYEAQ. The CDR3 DNA is TGTGCCAGCAGCTTAACTCTGCAGGGGGAAGAGACCCAGTACTTC. Its protein is CASSLTLQGEETQYF.

The chain links TRBV20-1 to TRBJ1-2, with 8 bases matching TRBD1. The V gene end was trimmed by 6 bases and the J gene end by 4 bases; junction bases not matched to a gene: 7. Germline CDR1 and CDR2: DFQATT and SNEGSKA (reference sequence). The CDR3 totals 13 residues. The DNA of the CDR3 is TGCAGTGCAACCAGGGGGCAGGGCTATGGCTACACCTTC. Amino acid sequence: CSATRGQGYGYTF.

J is TRBJ2-7 and V is TRBV3-1; D is ambiguous. Trimming stripped 7 bases from V and 1 base from J, with 14 bases between. The CDR3 is made up of 14 amino acids. Germline V gives CDR1 LGHDT, CDR2 YNNKEL (reference sequence). CDR3 loop: CASTLGPGSYEQYF. The CDR3 DNA sequence: TGTGCCAGCACCCTAGGACCGGGTTCCTACGAGCAGTACTTC.

This clonotype was seen more than once but under ten times. The chain uses TRBV15 and TRBJ1-1; no clear D gene. This CDR3 has 15 amino acids. Germline V gene data show CDR1 as LNHNV and CDR2 as YYDKDF (reference sequence). V was clipped by 0 bases and J by 0 bases, with 8 bases between them. The CDR3 region has the DNA TGTGCCACCAGCAGAGATGTGGTGATGAACACTGAAGCTTTCTTT. This encodes CATSRDVVMNTEAFF.

This rearrangement joins TRBV3-1 to TRBJ1-1; 8 nucleotides match TRBD1. Germline values: CDR1 LGHDT, CDR2 YNNKEL (reference sequence). The trim removed 2 bases at V and 3 bases at J, leaving 5 bases unmatched. The CDR3 covers 15 residues. CDR3 residues: CASSQPDRVYTEAFF. CDR3 DNA: TGTGCCAGCAGCCAACCGGACAGGGTCTACACTGAAGCTTTCTTT.

This clonotype has more than one count but fewer than ten. The rearrangement links TRBV12-3 or TRBV12-4 to TRBJ2-1, with TRBD2 matching 8 bases. The CDR3 totals 16 residues. V lost 5 bases to trimming and J lost 4 bases; unmatched junction nucleotides: 10. Here the CDR3 DNA reads TGTGCCAGCAGTCTCCGGGGTAGCGGGGCTTACAATGAGCAGTTCTTC. It specifies CASSLRGSGAYNEQFF.

The rearrangement links TRBV10-3 to TRBJ2-7; D may match TRBD1 or TRBD2 (5 bases each). Germline V gives CDR1 ENHRY, CDR2 SYGVKD. Trimming stripped 6 bases from V and 7 bases from J, with 19 bases between. CDR3 length equals 14 residues. CDR3 loop: CAISAYPGPGEQYF. For the CDR3, the DNA is TGTGCCATCAGCGCCTACCCGGGGCCTGGGGAGCAGTACTTC.

The chain joins TRBV20-1 to TRBJ2-3, with 7 positions matching TRBD2. The CDR3 contains 16 residues. From germline, CDR1 is DFQATT and CDR2 SNEGSKA (reference sequence). After removal of 5 bases from V and 2 bases from J, the junction contained 13 bases not matched to a gene. CDR3: CSALPSYLAVTDTQYF. The CDR3, as DNA: TGCAGTGCTCTCCCCTCGTATCTAGCGGTCACAGATACGCAGTATTTT.

V gene TRBV6-2 or TRBV6-3 combines with J gene TRBJ2-1; no reliable D call. Trimming took 4 bases from V and 7 from J, leaving 14 bases between them. Looked up from germline, CDR1 is MNHEY and CDR2 is SVGEGT. The CDR3 has 14 residues. The CDR3 coding sequence is TGTGCCAGCAGTTGGGCTAGTAAGGGAAATGAGCAGTTCTTC. This encodes CASSWASKGNEQFF.

The chain is built from TRBV9 and TRBJ2-5, with a tentative D call TRBD2 (6 bases). Germline V CDR1 and CDR2: SGDLS, YYNGEE. The CDR3 has 11 amino acids. With 3 bases removed from V and 7 bases from J, the gap between germline ends came to 7 bases. CDR3 loop: CASSAEGTQYF. DNA for the CDR3: TGTGCCAGCAGCGCGGAGGGGACCCAGTACTTC.

The CDR3 nucleotides are TGCGCCAGCAGCCAGAATCAGCCCCAGCATTTT. This gives the protein CASSQNQPQHF. The chain links TRBV5-1 to TRBJ1-5; no clear D. The CDR3 has 11 amino acids. Germline CDR1 and CDR2: SGHRS and YFSETQ. V lost 4 bases and J lost 4, with 3 bases in between.

In this sample, this clonotype turned up a few times. The CDR3 here is CASSLYPGQGGSGELFF. In nucleotides, the CDR3 is TGTGCCAGCAGCTTATACCCGGGACAGGGGGGATCCGGGGAGCTGTTTTTT. The J gene is TRBJ2-2, the V gene TRBV5-4; 11 bases agree with TRBD1. The germline gives CDR1 SGHNT, CDR2 YYREEE (reference sequence). After removal of 2 bases from V and 6 bases from J, the junction contained 9 bases not matched to a gene. This CDR3 comprises 17 residues. The full variable domain, in which reference TRBV5-4 and TRBJ2-2 provide the parts outside the CDR3, is ETGVTQSPTHLIKTRGQQVTLRCSSQSGHNTVSWYQQALGQGPQFIFQYYREEENGRGNFPPRFSGLQFPNYSSELNVNALELDDSALYLCASSLYPGQGGSGELFFGEGSRLTVL.

This clonotype was counted ten times or more. The chain combines TRBV29-1 with TRBJ2-7; D is possibly TRBD1 (7 bases). Germline V gene data show CDR1 as SQVTM and CDR2 as ANQGSEA. CDR3 length: 14 amino acids. The ends were cut back, 7 bases at V and 3 bases at J, with 19 bases in the middle. The CDR3 DNA reads TGCAGCGCCGCGGGACAGCTAGATAGCTACGAGCAGTACTTC. Translated: CSAAGQLDSYEQYF.

Worth noting for this clonotype: A read error may be the cause here, since a much bigger clone is one base away. The CDR3 sequence is CASTTRAEDTQYF. The CDR3 nucleotides are TGTGCCAGCACCACCAGAGCAGAAGATACCCAGTACTTC. The J gene is TRBJ2-5, the V gene TRBV7-2; D remains unclear. Germline values: CDR1 SGHTA, CDR2 FQGNSA. The CDR3 runs 13 residues.

The V gene is TRBV10-2, the J gene TRBJ2-7, with 7 bases matching TRBD1. Germline trimming cut 10 bases from V and 4 bases from J; bases unmatched to any gene: 13. The germline gives CDR1 WSHSY, CDR2 SAAADI. This CDR3 region has 14 residues. The chain's CDR3 is CAISRGGAGYEQYF. CDR3 nucleotides: TGCGCCATCAGCCGAGGGGGCGCGGGTTACGAGCAGTACTTC.

V is TRBV20-1 and J is TRBJ2-3; TRBD1 matches 7 bases. V shed 2 bases and J 1 base; nucleotides not matched to a gene: 6. The germline V gene encodes CDR1 DFQATT and CDR2 SNEGSKA (reference sequence). The CDR3 consists of 15 residues. CDR3 DNA: TGCAGTGCTAGAATCACAGGGGATCGCACAGATACGCAGTATTTT. Translated: CSARITGDRTDTQYF.

As concerns this clonotype: The junction departs from germline at one end; a sequencing error may be responsible. The chain links TRBV29-1 to TRBJ2-5; D uncertain. The germline V gene encodes CDR1 SQVTM and CDR2 ANQGSEA. CDR3 length: 11 residues. CDR3 DNA sequence: TGCAGCGTTGGGGGTCAAGAGAGCCAGTACTTC. The encoded protein is CSVGGQESQYF.

This clonotype was counted only a few times. The rearrangement uses TRBV20-1 and TRBJ2-4; tentatively, D is TRBD2 (5 bases). With 0 bases removed from V and 9 bases from J, the gap between germline ends came to 12 bases. Germline lookup yields CDR1 DFQATT and CDR2 SNEGSKA (reference sequence). The CDR3 sequence is 13 residues long. DNA for the CDR3: TGCAGTGCTAGAGAGGGGAGCATGAGCATTCAGTACTTC. Translation: CSAREGSMSIQYF.

Only a few counts were recorded for this clonotype. The V call is TRBV20-1, the J call TRBJ1-6, with D uncertain. This CDR3 is 14 amino acids long. Germline CDR1 reads DFQATT; CDR2 reads SNEGSKA (reference sequence). V lost 2 bases and J lost 5, with 10 bases in between. CDR3 nucleotides: TGCAGTGCTAGAAGACAAGATAATAATTCACCCCTCCACTTT. It codes for CSARRQDNNSPLHF.